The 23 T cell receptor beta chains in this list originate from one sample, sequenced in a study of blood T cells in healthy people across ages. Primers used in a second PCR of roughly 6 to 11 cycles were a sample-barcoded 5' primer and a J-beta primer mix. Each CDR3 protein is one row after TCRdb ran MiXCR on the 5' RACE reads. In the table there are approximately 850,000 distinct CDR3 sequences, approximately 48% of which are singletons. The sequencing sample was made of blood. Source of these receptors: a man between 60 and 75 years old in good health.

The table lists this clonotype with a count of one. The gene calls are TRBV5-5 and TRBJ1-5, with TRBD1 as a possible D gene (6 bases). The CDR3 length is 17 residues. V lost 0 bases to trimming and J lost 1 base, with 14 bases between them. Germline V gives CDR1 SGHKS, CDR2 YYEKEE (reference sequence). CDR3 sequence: CASSLVGAGMSNQPQHF. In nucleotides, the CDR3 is TGTGCCAGCAGCTTGGTGGGGGCCGGGATGAGCAATCAGCCCCAGCATTTT. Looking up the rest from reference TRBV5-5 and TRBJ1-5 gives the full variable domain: DAGVTQSPTHLIKTRGQQVTLRCSPISGHKSVSWYQQVLGQGPQFIFQYYEKEERGRGNFPDRFSARQFPNYSSELNVNALLLGDSALYLCASSLVGAGMSNQPQHFGDGTRLSIL.

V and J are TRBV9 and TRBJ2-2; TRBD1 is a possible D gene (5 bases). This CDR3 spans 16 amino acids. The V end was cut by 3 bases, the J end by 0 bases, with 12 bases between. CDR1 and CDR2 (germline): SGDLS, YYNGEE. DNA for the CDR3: TGTGCCAGCAGCGCCGTCGTGACAGCGAACACCGGGGAGCTGTTTTTT. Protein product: CASSAVVTANTGELFF.

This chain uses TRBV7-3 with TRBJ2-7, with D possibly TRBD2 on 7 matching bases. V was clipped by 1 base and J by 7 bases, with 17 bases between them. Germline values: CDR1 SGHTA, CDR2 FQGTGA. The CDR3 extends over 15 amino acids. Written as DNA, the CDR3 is TGTGCCAGCAGCTTAAGGGCGGGGGCCTACAATGAGCAGTACTTC. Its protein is CASSLRAGAYNEQYF.

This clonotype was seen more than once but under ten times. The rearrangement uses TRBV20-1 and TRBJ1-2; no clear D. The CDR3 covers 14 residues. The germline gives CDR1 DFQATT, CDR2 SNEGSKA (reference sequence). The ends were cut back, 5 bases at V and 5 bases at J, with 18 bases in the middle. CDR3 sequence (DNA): TGCAGTGCTTCGTCAGGAGGCCTGGGGTATGGCTACACCTTC. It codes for CSASSGGLGYGYTF.

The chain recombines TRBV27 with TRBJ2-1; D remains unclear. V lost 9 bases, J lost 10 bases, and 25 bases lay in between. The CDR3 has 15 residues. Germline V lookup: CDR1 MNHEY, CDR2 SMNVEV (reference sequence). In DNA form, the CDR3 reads TGTGCCAGTAGTCTCCGGGCCCCTTTGATTAACGAGCAGTTCTTC. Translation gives CASSLRAPLINEQFF.

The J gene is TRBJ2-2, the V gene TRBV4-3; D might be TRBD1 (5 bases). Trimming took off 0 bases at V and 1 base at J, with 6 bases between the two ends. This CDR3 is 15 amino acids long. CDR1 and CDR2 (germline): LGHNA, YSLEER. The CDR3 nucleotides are TGCGCCAGCAGCCAAGACAGGGTGAACACCGGGGAGCTGTTTTTT. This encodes CASSQDRVNTGELFF.

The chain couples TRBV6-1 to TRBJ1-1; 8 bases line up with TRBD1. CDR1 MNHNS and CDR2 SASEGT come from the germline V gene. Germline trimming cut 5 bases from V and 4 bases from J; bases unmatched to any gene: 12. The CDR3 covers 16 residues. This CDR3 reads CASSQSDRAASTEAFF. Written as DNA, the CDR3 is TGTGCCAGCAGTCAATCGGACAGGGCTGCTTCCACTGAAGCTTTCTTT.

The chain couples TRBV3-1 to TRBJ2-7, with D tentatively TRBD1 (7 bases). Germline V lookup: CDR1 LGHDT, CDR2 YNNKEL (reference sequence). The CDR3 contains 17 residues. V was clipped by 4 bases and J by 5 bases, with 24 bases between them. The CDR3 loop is CASSPHFDREVVDEQYF. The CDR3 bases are TGTGCCAGCAGCCCTCATTTCGACAGGGAGGTTGTAGACGAGCAGTACTTC.

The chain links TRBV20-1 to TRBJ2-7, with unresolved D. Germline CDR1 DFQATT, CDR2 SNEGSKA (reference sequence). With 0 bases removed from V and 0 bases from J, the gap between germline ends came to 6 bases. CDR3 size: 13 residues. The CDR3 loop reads CSARDSFSYEQYF. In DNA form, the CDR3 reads TGCAGTGCTAGAGACAGCTTCTCCTACGAGCAGTACTTC.

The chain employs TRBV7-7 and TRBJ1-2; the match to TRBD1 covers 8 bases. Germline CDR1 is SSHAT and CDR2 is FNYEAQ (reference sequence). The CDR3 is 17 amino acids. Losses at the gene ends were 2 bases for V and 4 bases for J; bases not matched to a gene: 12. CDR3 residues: CASSLTLPPRGPYGYTF. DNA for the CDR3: TGTGCCAGCAGCTTAACCCTTCCCCCCAGGGGGCCCTATGGCTACACCTTC.

The CDR3 DNA reads as TGTGCCAGCAGCCAAGACCCCGGCGGACTCGTTAAACTGTTTTTT. Its protein is CASSQDPGGLVKLFF. This sequence joins TRBV3-1 and TRBJ1-4; D is unresolved. CDR1 is LGHDT and CDR2 is YNNKEL in the germline V gene (reference sequence). V was trimmed by 0 bases and J by 11 bases, leaving 16 bases between them. CDR3 length: 15 amino acids.

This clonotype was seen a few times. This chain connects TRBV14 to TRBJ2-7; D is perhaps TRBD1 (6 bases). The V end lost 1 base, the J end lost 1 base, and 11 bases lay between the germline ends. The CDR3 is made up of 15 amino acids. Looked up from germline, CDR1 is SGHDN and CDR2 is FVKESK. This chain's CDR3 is CASSQGLQGSYEQYF. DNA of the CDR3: TGTGCCAGCAGCCAAGGTCTTCAGGGGTCCTACGAGCAGTACTTC.

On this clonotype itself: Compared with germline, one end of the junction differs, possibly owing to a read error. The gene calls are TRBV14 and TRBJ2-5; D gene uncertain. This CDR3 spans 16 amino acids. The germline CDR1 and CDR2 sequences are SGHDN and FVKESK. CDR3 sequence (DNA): TGTGCCAGCAGTCAAGTTGAGGATTCTGGATGGGAGACCCAGTACTTC. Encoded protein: CASSQVEDSGWETQYF.

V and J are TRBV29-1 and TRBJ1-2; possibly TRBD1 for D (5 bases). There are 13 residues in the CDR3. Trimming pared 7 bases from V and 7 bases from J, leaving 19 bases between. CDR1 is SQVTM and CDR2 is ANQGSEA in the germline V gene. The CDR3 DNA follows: TGCAGCGCTATCAGGGAGGCAAATGGTGGCTACACCTTC. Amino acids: CSAIREANGGYTF.

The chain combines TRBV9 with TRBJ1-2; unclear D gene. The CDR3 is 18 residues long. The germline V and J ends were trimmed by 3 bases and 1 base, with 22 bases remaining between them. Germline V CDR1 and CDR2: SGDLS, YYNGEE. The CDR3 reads CASSAPPGRQYYNYGYTF. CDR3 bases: TGTGCCAGCAGCGCGCCCCCCGGGCGACAATATTATAACTATGGCTACACCTTC.

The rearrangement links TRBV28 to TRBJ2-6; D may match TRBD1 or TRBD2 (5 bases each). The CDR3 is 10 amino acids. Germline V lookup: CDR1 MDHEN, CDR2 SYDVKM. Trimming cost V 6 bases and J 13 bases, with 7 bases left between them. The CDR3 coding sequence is TGTGCCAGCAGAGGGGAGGTCCTGACTTTC. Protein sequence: CASRGEVLTF.

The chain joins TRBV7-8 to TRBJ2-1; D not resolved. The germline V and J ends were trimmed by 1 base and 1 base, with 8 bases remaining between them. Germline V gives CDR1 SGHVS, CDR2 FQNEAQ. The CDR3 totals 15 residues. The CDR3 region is CASSLGSDSYNEQFF. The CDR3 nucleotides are TGTGCCAGCAGCTTAGGGAGCGATTCCTACAATGAGCAGTTCTTC.

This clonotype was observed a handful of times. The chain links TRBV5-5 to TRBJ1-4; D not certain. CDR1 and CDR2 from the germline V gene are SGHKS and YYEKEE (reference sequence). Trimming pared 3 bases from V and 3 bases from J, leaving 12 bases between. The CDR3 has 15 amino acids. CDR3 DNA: TGTGCCAGCAGCTCGCACTCGGGCCCTAATGAAAAACTGTTTTTT. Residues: CASSSHSGPNEKLFF.

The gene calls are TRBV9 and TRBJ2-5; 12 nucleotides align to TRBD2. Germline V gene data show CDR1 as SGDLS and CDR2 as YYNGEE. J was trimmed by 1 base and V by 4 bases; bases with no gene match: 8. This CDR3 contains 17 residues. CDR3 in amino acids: CASSPVGLAGSQETQYF. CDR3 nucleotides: TGTGCCAGCAGCCCCGTCGGACTAGCGGGGAGCCAAGAGACCCAGTACTTC.

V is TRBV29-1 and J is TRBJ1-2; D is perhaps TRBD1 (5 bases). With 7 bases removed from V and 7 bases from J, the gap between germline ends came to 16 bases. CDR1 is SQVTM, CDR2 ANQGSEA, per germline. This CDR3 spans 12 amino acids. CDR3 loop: CSASDSYSGYTF. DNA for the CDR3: TGCAGCGCAAGCGACAGCTATAGTGGCTACACCTTC.

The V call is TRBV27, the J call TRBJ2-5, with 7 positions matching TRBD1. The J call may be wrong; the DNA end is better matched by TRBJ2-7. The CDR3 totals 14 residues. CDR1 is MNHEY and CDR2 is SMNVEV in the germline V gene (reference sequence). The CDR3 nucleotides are TGTGCCAGCTCGCCCCAGGGGGTCGGGAACGAGCAGTACTTC. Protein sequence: CASSPQGVGNEQYF.

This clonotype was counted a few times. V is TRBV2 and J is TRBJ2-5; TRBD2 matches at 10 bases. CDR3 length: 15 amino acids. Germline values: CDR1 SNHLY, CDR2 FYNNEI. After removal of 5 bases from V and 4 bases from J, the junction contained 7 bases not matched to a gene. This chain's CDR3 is CASSSLAGVRETQYF. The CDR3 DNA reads TGTGCCAGCAGTTCCCTAGCGGGGGTGAGAGAGACCCAGTACTTC.

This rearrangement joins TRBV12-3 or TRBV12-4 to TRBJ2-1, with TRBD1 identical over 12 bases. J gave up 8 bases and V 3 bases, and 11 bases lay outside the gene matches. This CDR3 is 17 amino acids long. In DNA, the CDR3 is TGTGCCAGCAGTTTGGGACAGGGGGCAAATCCAGGGGATGAGCAGTTCTTC. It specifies CASSLGQGANPGDEQFF.